The present T cell receptor beta chain was sequenced within a study of OX40 agonist ivuxolimab in advanced cancers. The overall study: It was permissible to have had prior anti-PD-1, anti-PD-L1 or anti-CTLA-4 therapy, and around 41% had some. Overall study findings and caveats: Not determined was the antigen specificity of the expanded peripheral T cells.

The protocol was immunoSEQ multiplex PCR, while the TCRdb copy is restricted to in-frame clones and leaves out a portion. The top ten hold 1.8% of the sample, which has tens of thousands of clones, approximately 80% seen once. CDR3 size: 14 residues. The V end was cut by 3 bases, the J end by 6 bases, with 15 bases between. Per germline, CDR1 SGHRS and CDR2 YFSETQ. Patients were ineligible given autoimmune disease history or systemic immunosuppression. Worth noting for this clone: What it binds is unknown.

V usage is TRBV5-1 and J usage is TRBJ1-2, with D unresolved. This specimen consisted of CD4+ or CD8+ T cells sorted from blood, obtained in a trial of the OX40 agonist ivuxolimab. This sequence originates from an adult with an advanced solid tumor such as melanoma, head and neck, liver or kidney cancer. CDR3: CASSSGYNENGYTF. Here the CDR3 DNA reads TGCGCCAGCAGCTCAGGATATAACGAAAATGGCTACACCTTC.